The rows below give T cell receptor beta chains drawn from one sample of a study of T cell repertoires in cytomegalovirus infection. TCRdb recomputed calls from the reads with MiXCR, one row per CDR3 protein. The sample has about 260,000 distinct CDR3 sequences; around 8.7% are singletons. The sample taken for sequencing was PBMCs. These receptors originate from a human donor in good health (CMV status not recorded). Some clones in this sample may be carry-over from other donors' samples. CDR3s include the opening cysteine and the closing phenylalanine or tryptophan. Fields, in order: D gene, clone size, V gene, J gene, CDR3 length, CDR3 protein, CDR3 DNA. D genes are given only for firm matches. Some rows have no size entry. The others give once, few or many, or a class for an expanded clone.

TRBD2	many	TRBV6-2/TRBV6-3	TRBJ2-1	17	CASSWTSGRPLDNEQFF	TGTGCCAGCAGTTGGACTAGCGGGAGGCCCCTCGACAATGAGCAGTTCTTC
NA	NA	TRBV7-2	TRBJ1-1	15	CAGSFMADPNTEAFF	TGTGCCGGCAGCTTCATGGCAGACCCGAACACTGAAGCTTTCTTT
TRBD2	many	TRBV7-7	TRBJ2-3	15	CASSLEAGAGDTQYF	TGTGCTAGCAGCTTAGAAGCGGGGGCGGGAGATACGCAGTATTTT
NA	few	TRBV5-6	TRBJ1-1	14	CASTSTPRDTEAFF	TGTGCCAGCACCTCGACACCGAGGGACACTGAAGCTTTCTTT
TRBD1	many	TRBV6-1	TRBJ2-5	15	CASSKDRGTQETQYF	TGTGCCAGCAGTAAAGACAGGGGGACACAAGAGACCCAGTACTTC
TRBD1	few	TRBV6-5	TRBJ2-1	15	CASSYRDRGRNEQFF	TGTGCCAGCAGTTACAGGGACAGGGGGCGGAATGAGCAGTTCTTC
NA	NA	TRBV18	TRBJ2-5	15	CASSPITGARETQYF	TGTGCCAGCTCACCAATAACGGGAGCCCGGGAGACCCAGTACTTC
NA	NA	TRBV14	TRBJ1-2	13	CASSPSGIGGYTF	TGTGCCAGCAGCCCCTCAGGGATAGGAGGCTACACCTTC
NA	many	TRBV18	TRBJ2-5	17	CASSPPRGFDVEETQYF	TGTGCCAGCTCACCACCGCGGGGTTTCGACGTTGAAGAGACCCAGTACTTC
NA	NA	TRBV6-2/TRBV6-3	TRBJ1-3	16	CASIGERRVSGNTIYF	TGTGCCAGCATAGGAGAACGTCGCGTCTCTGGAAACACCATATATTTT
NA	many	TRBV11-2	TRBJ2-7	13	CASNPVPTYEQYF	TGTGCCAGTAACCCGGTGCCTACCTACGAGCAGTACTTC
NA	NA	TRBV28	TRBJ1-1	12	CASSLASAEAFF	TGTGCCAGCTCCTTGGCCAGCGCTGAAGCTTTCTTT
NA	many	TRBV12-3/TRBV12-4	TRBJ2-1	15	CASSRQEQGINEQFF	TGTGCCAGCAGTAGACAGGAGCAGGGGATCAATGAGCAGTTCTTC
NA	NA	TRBV19	TRBJ2-1	13	CASSIGRGNEQFF	TGTGCCAGTAGTATAGGTCGGGGCAATGAGCAGTTCTTC
NA	many	TRBV12-3/TRBV12-4	TRBJ2-5	15	CASSRMTGGGGTQYF	TGTGCCAGCAGTCGGATGACAGGTGGAGGGGGGACCCAGTACTTC
TRBD2	many	TRBV7-8	TRBJ2-3	19	CASSSPGLAGRGGTDTQYF	TGTGCCAGCAGCTCACCGGGACTAGCGGGCAGAGGGGGCACAGATACGCAGTATTTT
TRBD1	many	TRBV7-2	TRBJ2-1	14	CASSLARTGHGQFF	TGTGCCAGCAGCTTAGCCCGGACAGGTCATGGGCAGTTCTTC
NA	few	TRBV2	TRBJ2-1	13	CASSESPQAEQFF	TGTGCCAGCAGTGAGTCTCCCCAAGCTGAGCAGTTCTTC